The sequence of this TCR beta chain was determined in a study of response to subunit inactivated influenza vaccine (dated by TCRdb to the late 2010s). About the study as a whole: To follow how T cells responded to a trivalent subunit inactivated influenza vaccine, the researchers relied on deep quantitative profiling of the T cell receptor repertoire.

This clonotype was picked up many times. This clone's antigen is unknown. No per-base quality is available; no much larger clone lies one base away. Study-wide findings and limitations: The authors proposed that each seasonal influenza vaccination may bring in only a limited number of new T cells.

V ends up 4 bases short and J 5 bases short, with an unmatched junction base count of 8. CDR1 and CDR2 were assigned from the germline V gene as SGHRS and YFSETQ. Counted from cysteine to phenylalanine, this CDR3 has 15 amino acids. Only the CDR3 DNA stays, 45 bases, in frame from base 1. Receptors were amplified or captured by RT-PCR. The instrument given in TCRdb is Illumina HiSeq 2500. The public reads were reanalyzed by TCRdb: fastp trimming at Q25, MiXCR alignment, in-frame beta chains only. CDR3 protein sequences are deduplicated, and each keeps its most common genes and DNA. For this sample there are about 170,000 distinct CDR3 sequences; about an eighth appear just once. In total, the top ten clones hold around 32% of the sample. Separately, the same data were catalogued under a study of T cells expressing NK-cell markers. Per the second study: The TCR beta cDNA libraries were made using 5'RACE template switching, a step that added both a universal primer site and unique molecular identifiers. TCR beta-chain repertoires were profiled in sorted CD3+CD56+NKG2C+, CD3+CD56+NKG2C- and CD3+CD56-NKG2C+ T-cell subsets from several donors. Of the eight sequenced donors, seven were found to be HCMV-seropositive and one was found to be HCMV-seronegative. To restrict sorting to alphabetaTCR-expressing T cells, an anti-gammadeltaTCR antibody was added in several experiments. In roughly 6 donors, the dominant CD3+CD56+NKG2C+ clonotypes were among the top 10 CD8+ clonotypes and accounted for 1.0-7.0% of CD8+ T cells. Those dominant clonotypes were again the most abundant among CD3+CD56-NKG2C+ cells in a handful of donors, at roughly 28.3-60.1%. Whether the expanded NKG2C-expressing T cell clones were specific for HCMV antigens remained unclear. The study sequenced eight donors, all healthy volunteers chosen at random: three men and five women. HCMV-specific IgG was detected in serum with a commercial ELISA kit to determine HCMV serostatus. Peripheral blood mononuclear cells were isolated from blood by Ficoll density gradient centrifugation. Using Miltenyi isolation kits, CD4+ and CD8+ T cells were isolated from PBMC through magnetic immunoseparation. cDNA synthesis was primed from the TCR beta constant segment and was followed by two successive PCR amplification steps. Libraries were sequenced as 2 x 150 bp reads on Illumina HiSeq 2000/2500, MiSeq or NextSeq. MIGEC was used to demultiplex reads and group reads by UMI, and MiTCR was used to assemble and quantify clonotypes. To remove erroneous sequences, TCR cDNA sequences were retained only when supported by two or more reads. The tcR package was used for downstream repertoire analysis, and clonotypes were matched between fractions using CDR3 nucleotide sequence together with V segment. Antigen specificity was annotated against VDJdb with VDJmatch, allowing one amino acid substitution in CDR3.

The clonotype was recovered from a man aged 45-65 years who received an inactivated influenza vaccine. Donor details come from another sample of the same person, matched by shared clones. The sequenced sample was CD8+ T cells sorted from PBMCs, obtained roughly 13 days after vaccination. Rearrangement joined TRBV5-1 to TRBJ1-5; 8 bases in the junction line up with TRBD1. The sequenced DNA is TGCGCCAGCAGCCCTCAGGGGGCGCGAGATCAGCCCCAGCATTTT. It encodes CASSPQGARDQPQHF.